This T cell receptor beta chain was recorded in a study of blood T cell repertoires in COVID-19. About the research overall: The cDNA or gDNA used as material had been derived from T cells, B-cell-depleted T cells, or PBMCs.

The participants were between 18 and 89 years old and came from fewer than 25 US areas. Cohort placement rested on clinical history that participants reported themselves. As handled by the study authors: The authors estimated nucleated cell counts from reference gene primer amplification. TCRdb's table, derived via immunoSEQ multiplex PCR, lists solely in-frame clones and lacks some. V and J calls and clone size are copied from that table; D and trimming were computed from the DNA. The data hold roughly 330,000 clones, with more than 70% observed a single time. CDR3 length: 13 residues. The germline V and J ends were trimmed by 10 bases and 0 bases, with 9 bases remaining between them. Germline V gene lookup returns CDR1 LNHDA and CDR2 SQIVND (reference sequence).

Material: PBMCs or T cells enriched from blood (not recorded which). The sequence derives from a woman between 25 and 40 years old who had recovered from COVID-19. V gene TRBV19 combines with J gene TRBJ2-2; tentative D call: TRBD2 (6 bases). The CDR3 DNA reads as TGTGCCACAGGAGGGTCGAACACCGGGGAGCTGTTTTTT. Its protein product is CATGGSNTGELFF.